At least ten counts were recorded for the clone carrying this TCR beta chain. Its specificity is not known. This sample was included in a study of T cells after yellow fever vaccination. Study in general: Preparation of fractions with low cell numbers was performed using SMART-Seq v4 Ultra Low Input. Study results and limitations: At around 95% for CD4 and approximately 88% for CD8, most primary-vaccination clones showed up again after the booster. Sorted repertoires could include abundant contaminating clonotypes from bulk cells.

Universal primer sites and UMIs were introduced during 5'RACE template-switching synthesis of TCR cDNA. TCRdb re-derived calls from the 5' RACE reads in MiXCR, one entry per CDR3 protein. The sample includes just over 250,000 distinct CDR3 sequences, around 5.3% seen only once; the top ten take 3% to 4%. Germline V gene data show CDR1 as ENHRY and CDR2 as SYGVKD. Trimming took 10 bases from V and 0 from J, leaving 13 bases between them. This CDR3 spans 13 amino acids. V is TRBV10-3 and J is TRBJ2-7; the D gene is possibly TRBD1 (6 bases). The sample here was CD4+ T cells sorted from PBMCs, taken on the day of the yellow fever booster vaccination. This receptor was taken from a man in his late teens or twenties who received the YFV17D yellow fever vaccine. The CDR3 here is CATAPRGSYEQYF. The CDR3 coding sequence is TGTGCCACCGCGCCCAGGGGCTCCTACGAGCAGTACTTC.